The 6 T cell receptor beta chains reported below all come from one sample, sequenced in a study of blood T cell repertoires in COVID-19. Clones were sequenced by immunoSEQ multiplex PCR, and TCRdb holds only the in-frame ones, with some missing. The sample holds 250,000 or so clones, 88% seen once. Material for sequencing was peripheral blood. The receptors shown here come from a man older than 75 with acute or convalescent COVID-19.

This clone was detected once. The genes are TRBV6-5 and TRBJ1-1; D might be TRBD1 (5 bases). Germline V gene sequence: CDR1 MNHEY, CDR2 SVGAGI. V was trimmed by 6 bases and J by 7 bases, leaving 12 bases between them. This CDR3 spans 12 amino acids. This chain's CDR3 is CASRQGQGEAFF. The CDR3 DNA reads TGTGCCAGCAGGCAGGGTCAGGGTGAAGCTTTCTTT.

The chain is built from TRBV4-1 and TRBJ2-7, with a possible D match to TRBD2 (5 bases). This CDR3 spans 14 amino acids. The ends were cut back, 0 bases at V and 4 bases at J, with 10 bases in the middle. Germline V gives CDR1 MGHRA, CDR2 YSYEKL. This chain's CDR3 is CASSQDTRTYEQYF. Here the CDR3 DNA reads TGCGCCAGCAGCCAAGATACCCGGACTTACGAGCAGTACTTC.

The chain is built from TRBV19 and TRBJ1-1; 9 bases are a match to TRBD1. This CDR3 is built from 14 residues. Germline V gene sequence: CDR1 LNHDA, CDR2 SQIVND (reference sequence). V lost 7 bases and J lost 5; bases outside the gene matches: 8. The CDR3 bases are TGTGCCAGTACCCCGGGACAGGGCGTAACTGAAGCTTTCTTT. It is translated as CASTPGQGVTEAFF.

J is TRBJ1-1 and V is TRBV5-1; D may be TRBD1 (6 bases). V gave up 0 bases and J gave up 3 bases, with 24 bases separating them. Germline V gives CDR1 SGHRS, CDR2 YFSETQ. This CDR3 has 19 residues. This CDR3 reads CASSLVPTGSIRGDTEAFF. The CDR3 nucleotides read TGCGCCAGCAGCTTGGTCCCGACAGGTTCTATTAGAGGGGACACTGAAGCTTTCTTT.

This sequence joins TRBV7-3 and TRBJ2-1, with D perhaps matching TRBD2 (5 bases). This CDR3 has 14 residues. The V end lost 1 base, the J end lost 9 bases, and 13 bases lay between the germline ends. The V gene's germline CDR1 is SGHTA and CDR2 FQGTGA. The CDR3 loop reads CASSLISLGSEQFF. CDR3 nucleotides: TGTGCCAGCAGCTTAATCAGTCTTGGGAGTGAGCAGTTCTTC.

The sample holds one count of this clone. The rearrangement links TRBV18 to TRBJ1-1; D gene uncertain. Germline V gene sequence: CDR1 KGHSH, CDR2 LQKENI. The CDR3 contains 13 residues. V lost 1 base to trimming and J lost 3 bases, with 6 bases between them. CDR3 sequence (DNA): TGTGCCAGCTCACCACTGCGGGACACTGAAGCTTTCTTT. Amino acid sequence: CASSPLRDTEAFF.